What follows are 17 T cell receptor beta chains derived from one specimen sequenced in a study of shared clonotypes between healthy human individuals. The data were produced by immunoSEQ multiplex PCR, yet TCRdb's version contains in-frame clones alone and is incomplete. This table holds about 610,000 clones, approximately 96% found once. The naive CD8 fraction comprised CD45RO-negative cells positively selected for CCR7 and excluded terminally differentiated effector memory CD45RA+ cells. The sequenced material came from naive CD8+ T cells sorted from blood. These receptors all stem from a woman under 40 in good health.

This chain connects TRBV7-2 to TRBJ2-2, with D tentatively TRBD1 (6 bases). Germline assignment: CDR1 SGHTA and CDR2 FQGNSA. The CDR3 has 13 residues. The V end was cut by 6 bases, the J end by 5 bases, with 10 bases between. The CDR3 region has the DNA TGTGCCAGCAGACCCGACAGGACCGGGGAGCTGTTTTTT. Its protein is CASRPDRTGELFF.

The genes are TRBV11-2 and TRBJ2-5; TRBD1 or TRBD2 may be the D gene (5 bases each). Near its end, the DNA agrees better with TRBJ2-7, so the J call may be wrong. CDR3 size: 14 residues. Germline V gene sequence: CDR1 SGHAT, CDR2 FQNNGV. This CDR3 is CASSPGTLSYEQYF. The CDR3 nucleotides are TGTGCCAGCAGCCCTGGGACCCTCTCCTACGAGCAGTACTTC.

This chain's CDR3 is CASRDGGRNQPQHF. The CDR3 DNA sequence: TGTGCCAGCAGGGACGGGGGGCGCAATCAGCCCCAGCATTTT. The chain combines TRBV6-6 with TRBJ1-5; TRBD1 is a possible D gene (6 bases). The CDR3 is made up of 14 amino acids. Trimming pared 6 bases from V and 2 bases from J, leaving 11 bases between. The germline V gene has CDR1 MNHNY and CDR2 SVGAGI (reference sequence).

This chain uses TRBV6-4 with TRBJ1-1, with 10 bases aligning to TRBD1. After removal of 7 bases from V and 3 bases from J, the junction contained 5 bases not matched to a gene. In germline, CDR1 is MRHNA, CDR2 SNTAGT. The CDR3 is 14 amino acids. CDR3 region: CASKGTGEDTEAFF. CDR3 in DNA: TGTGCCAGCAAAGGGACAGGGGAGGACACTGAAGCTTTCTTT.

The rearrangement links TRBV5-5 to TRBJ1-1, with D hard to call. CDR3 length: 13 residues. With 2 bases removed from V and 4 bases from J, the gap between germline ends came to 9 bases. In germline, CDR1 is SGHKS, CDR2 YYEKEE (reference sequence). The CDR3 DNA reads TGTGCCAGCAGCTTAGACATAACCACTGAAGCTTTCTTT. Amino acids: CASSLDITTEAFF.

The V gene is TRBV7-9, the J gene TRBJ2-7; 10 bases match TRBD2. This CDR3 region has 16 residues. The germline CDR1 and CDR2 sequences are SEHNR and FQNEAQ (reference sequence). V shed 2 bases, J shed 7 bases, and the junction held 11 bases outside the gene matches. This CDR3 is CASSLIQRLAGVEQYF. For the CDR3, the DNA is TGTGCCAGCAGCTTAATTCAAAGACTAGCGGGCGTGGAGCAGTACTTC.

The rearrangement uses TRBV5-6 and TRBJ1-1; 7 bases align to TRBD1. From germline, CDR1 is SGHDT and CDR2 YYEEEE. With V trimmed by 2 bases and J by 7 bases, 2 bases remained unmatched. CDR3 length: 12 amino acids. This CDR3 reads CASSFGTDEAFF. The DNA for the CDR3 is TGTGCCAGCAGCTTCGGGACAGATGAAGCTTTCTTT.

The gene calls are TRBV28 and TRBJ2-3; D is ambiguous. V dropped 3 bases and J dropped 2 bases, with 3 bases sitting between them. CDR1 and CDR2 from the germline V gene are MDHEN and SYDVKM. The CDR3 loop spans 12 amino acids. CDR3 DNA sequence: TGTGCCAGCAGTTTCCACACAGATACGCAGTATTTT. Residues: CASSFHTDTQYF.

This chain uses TRBV28 with TRBJ2-7; 7 bases map to TRBD1. This CDR3 region has 13 residues. V was clipped by 5 bases and J by 3 bases; unmatched bases: 4. Germline lookup yields CDR1 MDHEN and CDR2 SYDVKM. DNA of the CDR3: TGTGCCAGCAGTCCCGGGACAGACTACGAGCAGTACTTC. Translation gives CASSPGTDYEQYF. The variable domain in full, completed from reference TRBV28 and TRBJ2-7, reads DVKVTQSSRYLVKRTGEKVFLECVQDMDHENMFWYRQDPGLGLRLIYFSYDVKMKEKGDIPEGYSVSREKKERFSLILESASTNQTSMYLCASSPGTDYEQYFGPGTRLTVT.

V gene TRBV11-2 combines with J gene TRBJ1-1, with D hard to call. The CDR3 spans 13 residues. Germline values: CDR1 SGHAT, CDR2 FQNNGV. Trimming left V 5 bases short and J 1 base short, with 8 bases between. The CDR3, as DNA: TGTGCCAGCAGCGAAAACAGGAACACTGAAGCTTTCTTT. Translating gives CASSENRNTEAFF.

The CDR3 loop is CASSLAGGTGYEQYF. CDR3 nucleotide sequence: TGTGCCAGCAGCTTAGCGGGGGGAACGGGATACGAGCAGTACTTC. V and J are TRBV11-2 and TRBJ2-5, with TRBD2 matching 7 bases. The assigned J gene may be wrong: the sequence end matches TRBJ2-7 better. Looked up from germline, CDR1 is SGHAT and CDR2 is FQNNGV. The CDR3 sequence is 15 residues long.

This chain uses TRBV7-2 with TRBJ1-4; 7 nucleotides align to TRBD1. Germline CDR1 SGHTA, CDR2 FQGNSA. Losses at the gene ends were 2 bases for V and 6 bases for J; bases not matched to a gene: 3. This CDR3 has 14 amino acids. The CDR3, as DNA: TGTGCCAGCAGCTTATACAGGGGCGATGAAAAACTGTTTTTT. Protein product: CASSLYRGDEKLFF.

J is TRBJ1-5 and V is TRBV6-5; 7 bases align to TRBD1. This CDR3 is 14 amino acids long. V lost 5 bases, J lost 7 bases, and 8 bases stayed unmatched. Germline V gene sequence: CDR1 MNHEY, CDR2 SVGAGI. This CDR3 is CASSPRQGRQPQHF. Written as DNA, the CDR3 is TGTGCCAGCAGTCCCCGACAGGGCCGGCAGCCCCAGCATTTT.

The gene calls are TRBV28 and TRBJ2-7, with D perhaps TRBD1 or TRBD2 (5 bases each). The germline V gene has CDR1 MDHEN and CDR2 SYDVKM. V was cut by 5 bases and J by 3 bases, with 14 bases left in between. This CDR3 region has 14 residues. CDR3 loop: CASSVGPQDYEQYF. CDR3 sequence (DNA): TGTGCCAGCAGTGTGGGACCCCAGGACTACGAGCAGTACTTC. The full variable domain, rest sourced from reference TRBV28 and TRBJ2-7, is DVKVTQSSRYLVKRTGEKVFLECVQDMDHENMFWYRQDPGLGLRLIYFSYDVKMKEKGDIPEGYSVSREKKERFSLILESASTNQTSMYLCASSVGPQDYEQYFGPGTRLTVT.

The V and J genes are TRBV6-1 and TRBJ2-1; D is perhaps TRBD1 (6 bases). Trimming pared 2 bases from V and 4 bases from J, leaving 9 bases between. From germline, CDR1 is MNHNS and CDR2 SASEGT. This CDR3 has 14 residues. The CDR3 DNA is TGTGCCAGCAGTGAACCAGGGACATACAATGAGCAGTTCTTC. The encoded protein is CASSEPGTYNEQFF.

The V gene is TRBV5-1, the J gene TRBJ1-2; 8 nucleotides match TRBD1. Unmatched junction bases numbered 13, after V lost 3 bases and J lost 6 bases. CDR1 and CDR2 (germline): SGHRS, YFSETQ. The CDR3 contains 16 residues. CDR3 sequence: CASSSRGTGTLDGYTF. The CDR3 nucleotides are TGCGCCAGCAGCTCCCGGGGGACAGGCACCCTCGATGGCTACACCTTC.

The chain couples TRBV13 to TRBJ1-2; TRBD1 aligns across 7 bases. Losses at the gene ends were 2 bases for V and 6 bases for J; bases not matched to a gene: 15. CDR3 size: 17 residues. CDR1 PRHDT and CDR2 FYEKMQ come from the germline V gene (reference sequence). The CDR3: CASSLFRSLGGEDGYTF. The DNA for the CDR3 is TGTGCCAGCAGCTTATTCCGGTCTTTAGGGGGCGAAGATGGCTACACCTTC.